This paragraph reports one T cell receptor beta chain. This specimen comes from a study of blood T cell repertoires in COVID-19. Some clones are missing from TCRdb's copy, which holds only in-frame ones; the method was immunoSEQ multiplex PCR. The table shows more than 150,000 clones, with around nine tenths occurring only once. The sequence came from a man aged 40-49 years with acute or convalescent COVID-19. Sequenced input: peripheral blood.

The CDR3 coding sequence is TGTGCCAGCAGCCAGGACGTTCTCGGGCCCCAGGGTAAGCCCCAGCATTTT. This translates into CASSQDVLGPQGKPQHF. The chain joins TRBV3-1 (or the pseudogene TRBV3-2) to TRBJ1-5; D perhaps matches TRBD1 (5 bases). Germline V CDR1 and CDR2: LGHDT, YNNKEL (reference sequence). CDR3 length: 17 residues. Between the trimmed V and J ends, which lost 3 bases and 8 bases, there was a span of 23 bases.